Sequencing of this T cell receptor beta chain was carried out in a study of OX40 agonist ivuxolimab in advanced cancers. Study details: The patients received ivuxolimab by intravenous route every 2 weeks at 0.01 to 10 mg/kg. More than 35% of patients had received prior checkpoint inhibitor therapy. The study reported partial responses in three patients: one hepatocellular carcinoma, two cutaneous melanoma. Study observations and caveats: Low normalized T-cell clonal expansion was additionally recorded for some nonresponders.

The V end lost 3 bases, the J end lost 3 bases, and 10 bases lay between the germline ends. Germline V gene lookup returns CDR1 SGHTA and CDR2 FQGNSA. The CDR3 runs to 14 residues. About this clone itself: Antigen: not known.

Data came from immunoSEQ multiplex PCR; TCRdb stores just in-frame clones and leaves some out. This table holds around 20,000 clones, 65% to 90% found once. This chain joins TRBV7-2 and TRBJ2-3; perhaps TRBD2 as D (6 bases). This clonotype originated in an adult with an advanced solid tumor such as melanoma, head and neck, liver or kidney cancer. The sample was CD4+ or CD8+ T cells sorted from blood, taken in a trial of the OX40 agonist ivuxolimab. The DNA of the CDR3 is TGTGCCAGCAGCTTTAGCGGCCAGACAGATACGCAGTATTTT. It translates to CASSFSGQTDTQYF.